The T cell receptor (beta chain) under discussion was sequenced for a study of PD-L1 blockade in urothelial cancer. Study summary: Atezolizumab 1,200 mg was given intravenously every 3 weeks, starting 2014. Blood underwent analysis 3 weeks (second dose) and 6 weeks after treatment began.

Produced via immunoSEQ multiplex PCR; TCRdb's table is partial and in-frame only. The sample lists 46,000 or so clones; about 90% were seen once. The source was PBMCs, collected around atezolizumab (anti-PD-L1) treatment. The TCR originated in a man aged 60 to 75 with urothelial cancer.

The CDR3, as DNA: TGTGCCAGCAGCTTGGGCGGGGGAGCGAACACCGGGGAGCTGTTTTTT. Residues: CASSLGGGANTGELFF. This chain links TRBV5-4 with TRBJ2-2, with TRBD2 matching over 7 bases. The V gene's germline CDR1 is SGHNT and CDR2 YYREEE (reference sequence). CDR3 size: 16 residues. The junction had 2 bases not matched to a gene; V was cut back by 0 bases and J by 0 bases.